These T cell receptor beta chains were read from a single sample in a study of CD8+ T cells in alopecia areata. Only in-frame clones appear in the TCRdb table, and some are missing; sequencing was by immunoSEQ multiplex PCR. This table has 50,000 to 80,000 clones, 44% appearing once. The source material was NKG2D-low CD8+ T cells sorted from blood. These receptors were taken from a human donor with alopecia areata. Both conserved end residues are part of each CDR3. D genes are given only for firm matches. Clone size, where shown, is once, few, many, or a class for clones that have expanded.

TRBJ2-7 few . TRBV2 CASNRYRDEQYF TGTGCCAGCAACCGTTATAGGGACGAGCAGTACTTC
TRBJ2-5 . TRBD2 TRBV30 CAWSVFQGLAEETQYF TGTGCCTGGAGTGTTTTCCAAGGACTAGCGGAAGAGACCCAGTACTTC
TRBJ1-2 . . TRBV10-3 CAISRTDYNYGYTF TGTGCCATCAGTAGGACCGATTATAACTATGGCTACACCTTC
TRBJ2-5 . . TRBV28 CASRIRTADQETQYF TGTGCCAGCCGGATACGGACCGCGGACCAAGAGACCCAGTACTTC
TRBJ2-6 . TRBD1 TRBV27 CASSLVSGGPSGANVLTF TGTGCCAGCAGTTTAGTGTCAGGGGGTCCCTCTGGGGCCAACGTCCTGACTTTC
TRBJ2-3 . TRBD2 TRBV2 CAKESGANTDTQYF TGTGCCAAGGAGAGCGGGGCGAACACAGATACGCAGTATTTT
TRBJ1-1 . . TRBV2 CASSDEGNTEAFF TGTGCCAGCAGTGACGAGGGAAACACTGAAGCTTTCTTT
TRBJ2-1 few TRBD2 TRBV28 CASSSRLAGAGEQFF TGTGCCAGCAGTTCTCGACTAGCGGGGGCGGGTGAGCAGTTCTTC
TRBJ2-1 . TRBD2 TRBV7-9 CASSPTSGRYNEQFF TGTGCCAGCAGTCCCACTAGCGGGAGGTATAATGAGCAGTTCTTC
TRBJ2-5 . . TRBV9 CASSVDQETQYF TGTGCCAGCAGCGTAGATCAAGAGACCCAGTACTTC
TRBJ1-4 few . TRBV7-9 CASSLGREKLFF TGTGCCAGCAGCTTGGGGCGGGAAAAACTGTTTTTT
TRBJ2-1 few . TRBV6-5 CASSSSIGHNEQFF TGTGCCAGCAGTTCTAGCATAGGCCACAATGAGCAGTTCTTC
TRBJ2-1 few TRBD2 TRBV7-2 CASSVLSGVNEQFF TGTGCCAGCAGCGTCCTGAGCGGGGTAAATGAGCAGTTCTTC